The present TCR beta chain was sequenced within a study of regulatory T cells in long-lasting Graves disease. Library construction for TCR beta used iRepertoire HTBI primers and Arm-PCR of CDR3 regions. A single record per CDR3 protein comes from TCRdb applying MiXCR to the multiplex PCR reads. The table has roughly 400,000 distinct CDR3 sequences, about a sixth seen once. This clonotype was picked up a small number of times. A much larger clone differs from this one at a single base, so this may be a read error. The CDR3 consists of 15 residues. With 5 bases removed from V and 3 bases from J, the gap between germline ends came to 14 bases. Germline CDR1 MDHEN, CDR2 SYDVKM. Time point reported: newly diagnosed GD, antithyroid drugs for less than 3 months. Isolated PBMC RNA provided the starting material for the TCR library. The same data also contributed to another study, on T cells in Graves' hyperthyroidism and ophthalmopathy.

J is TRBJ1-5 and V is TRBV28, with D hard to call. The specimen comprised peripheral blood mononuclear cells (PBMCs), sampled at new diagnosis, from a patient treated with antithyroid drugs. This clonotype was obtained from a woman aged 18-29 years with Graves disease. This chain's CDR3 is CASSAVVPNNQPQHF. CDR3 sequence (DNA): TGTGCCAGCAGTGCGGTCGTCCCAAACAATCAGCCCCAGCATTTT.